A selection of T cell receptor beta chains follows, all from one sample in a study of T cells in Graves' hyperthyroidism and ophthalmopathy. Each CDR3 protein is one row after TCRdb ran MiXCR on the multiplex PCR reads. The sample lists about 590,000 distinct CDR3 sequences; approximately 14% were seen once. Sequencing was performed on blood. The receptors here all came from a woman in her late teens or twenties with Graves' ophthalmopathy. The CDR3 runs from the conserved cysteine through the conserved F or W. A D gene is named only where the DNA matches it firmly. Some rows have no size entry. The others give once, few or many, or a class for an expanded clone.

J gene,D gene,clone size,V gene,CDR3 DNA,CDR3 protein
TRBJ2-1,.,.,TRBV9,TGTGCCAGCAGCACCAGGGTTATGGACCCCTACAATGAGCAGTTCTTC,CASSTRVMDPYNEQFF
TRBJ1-5,.,.,TRBV19,TGTGCCAGTAGTATACTGGACAGCGTGGGGCAGCCCCAGCATTTT,CASSILDSVGQPQHF
TRBJ2-1,.,many,TRBV7-3,TGTGCCAGCAGCTTAACTAGCCATGAGCAGTTCTTC,CASSLTSHEQFF
TRBJ2-2,.,.,TRBV6-6,TGTGCCAGCAGTTACCCCAGCACCGGGGAGCTGTTTTTT,CASSYPSTGELFF
TRBJ2-3,.,many,TRBV5-1,TGCGCCAGCAGCTTGGAGGGACGAACAGATACGCAGTATTTT,CASSLEGRTDTQYF
TRBJ2-7,.,.,TRBV4-2,TGTGCCAGCAGCCAAGAACAGGGAGTAGCCTACGAGAAGTACTTC,CASSQEQGVAYEKYF
TRBJ1-2,TRBD1,many,TRBV28,TGTGCCAGCAAGGGACAGGGTGATGGCTACACCTTC,CASKGQGDGYTF
TRBJ2-3,.,.,TRBV30,TGTGCCTGGAGTGTACAGTGGGGTACTAGCCCCGCGGATACGCAGTATTTT,CAWSVQWGTSPADTQYF
TRBJ2-1,TRBD2,.,TRBV2,TGTGCCAGCAGTAAAGGGACTAGCGGGAGTTTTGAGCAGTTCTTC,CASSKGTSGSFEQFF
TRBJ1-5,.,.,TRBV19,TGTGCCAGTAGTATGGGGCAGGCCATGCAGCCCCAGCATTTT,CASSMGQAMQPQHF
TRBJ1-2,.,.,TRBV5-1,TGCGCCAGCAGCCCCGGAGGGGGTGGGCGAGCTAACTATGGCTACACCTTC,CASSPGGGGRANYGYTF
TRBJ1-2,TRBD1,many,TRBV5-6,TGTGCCAGCAGCACGTACAGGGGGCTCGGAGTGGTTGGCTACACCTTC,CASSTYRGLGVVGYTF
TRBJ2-5,.,many,TRBV12-3/TRBV12-4,TGTGCCAGCAGACTAGGAGCGGGCGACGAGACCCAGTACTTC,CASRLGAGDETQYF
TRBJ2-7,.,many,TRBV16,TGTGCCAGCAGCCAGGCACACGAGCAGTACTTC,CASSQAHEQYF
TRBJ2-6,TRBD1,few,TRBV19,TGTGCCAGTAGTAACCTCGGGACAGGGGGCTCTGGGGCCAACGTCCTGACTTTC,CASSNLGTGGSGANVLTF
TRBJ2-7,.,.,TRBV15,TGTGCCACCAGCAGAGATACCGGGGCGTACGAGCAGTACTTC,CATSRDTGAYEQYF
TRBJ2-1,.,few,TRBV7-9,TGTGCCAGCAGCTTGGACGGCTCTGTAAATGAGCAGTTCTTC,CASSLDGSVNEQFF
TRBJ2-1,TRBD2,few,TRBV4-1,TGCGCCAGCAGCCAAGACGAGACGGGAGGGAGCTCCTACAATGAGCAGTTCTTC,CASSQDETGGSSYNEQFF
TRBJ2-2,TRBD2,.,TRBV28,TGTGCCAGCAGTTTATACAGCGGGAGGGCCGGCACCGGGGAGCTGTTTTTT,CASSLYSGRAGTGELFF
TRBJ1-1,TRBD1,many,TRBV28,TGTGCCAGCAGACCCCCGGGACAGAGAACACTGAATGCTTTCTTT,CASRPPGQRTLNAFF
TRBJ1-2,TRBD1,few,TRBV20-1,TGCAGTGCTAGAGACGAGGACAGGATTGGCGGCTACACCTTC,CSARDEDRIGGYTF
TRBJ2-7,TRBD2,few,TRBV27,TGTGCCAGCAGTTTTGCCCCTCCGGCCAGCACTAGCGGAATCTACGAGCAGTACTTC,CASSFAPPASTSGIYEQYF
TRBJ2-1,.,many,TRBV29-1,TGCAGCGTTGAAGATCTGCTTGAGCAGTTCTTC,CSVEDLLEQFF
TRBJ2-7,TRBD2,many,TRBV28,TGTGCCAGCAGCCTCTGGTTGGGACTAGCGGGAGAAATAACCTACGAGCAGTACTTC,CASSLWLGLAGEITYEQYF
TRBJ2-3,.,many,TRBV7-9,TGTGCCAGCAGCTCCTCGGGTACAGATACGCAGTATTTT,CASSSSGTDTQYF
TRBJ2-7,TRBD2,few,TRBV19,TGTGCCAGTAGTCCCGGGACTAGCAAGTACTTC,CASSPGTSKYF
TRBJ1-6,TRBD1,.,TRBV18,TGTGCCAGCTCACCACAGGACAGGGTTTATTCACCCCTCCACTTT,CASSPQDRVYSPLHF
TRBJ2-3,.,many,TRBV7-2,TGTGCCAGCAGCGTCGGGCTCCGCACAGATACGCAGTATTTT,CASSVGLRTDTQYF
TRBJ2-2,TRBD1,.,TRBV4-1,TGCGCCAGCAGCCAAGCCGGACAGGGGTTCACCGGGGAGCTGTTTTTT,CASSQAGQGFTGELFF
TRBJ2-4,.,few,TRBV6-5,TGTGCCAGCAGTTACTCCGGCTCCAAAGCCAAAAACATTCAGTACTTC,CASSYSGSKAKNIQYF
TRBJ2-5,TRBD1,many,TRBV7-2,TGTGCCAGCAGCTTAGCGGGACAGTTCCAAGAGACCCAGTACTTC,CASSLAGQFQETQYF
TRBJ1-6,.,.,TRBV4-1,TGCGCCAGCAGCCAAGAAGGTGGGAGAACAAATTCACCCCTCCACTTT,CASSQEGGRTNSPLHF
TRBJ1-2,.,many,TRBV4-3,TGCGCCAGCAGCCGACTACAGGGTGTCGATGGCTACACCTTC,CASSRLQGVDGYTF
TRBJ2-5,TRBD2,many,TRBV6-2/TRBV6-3,TGTGCCAGCAGTTACTCGACTAGCGGCATGAAAGAGACCCAGTACTTC,CASSYSTSGMKETQYF
TRBJ2-1,.,few,TRBV4-1,TGCGCCAGCAGCCAGACAACCTCGCAGGGTAGAGATGAGCAGTTCTTC,CASSQTTSQGRDEQFF
TRBJ2-5,.,many,TRBV2,TGTGCCAGCAGTGGGCCCCCATATGAGACCCAGTACTTC,CASSGPPYETQYF
TRBJ2-2,.,.,TRBV3-1,TGTGCCAGCAGCCAAGGGATAATTGGATACACCGGGGAGCTGTTTTTT,CASSQGIIGYTGELFF
TRBJ1-3,.,.,TRBV12-3/TRBV12-4,TGTGCCAGCAGTTCGCGGAGGTCTGGAAACACCATATATTTT,CASSSRRSGNTIYF
TRBJ2-2,TRBD2,.,TRBV5-5,TGTGCCAGCAGCCAGGACCAGCGGGAGTACGCCGGGGAGCTGTTTTTT,CASSQDQREYAGELFF
TRBJ2-1,.,many,TRBV6-5,TGTGCCAGCAGTTACGAGGTGAACTCCTACAATGAGCAGTTCTTC,CASSYEVNSYNEQFF
TRBJ2-2,TRBD2,many,TRBV5-1,TGCGCCAGCAGTTTAGCGGGACTGGACACCGGGGAGCTGTTTTTT,CASSLAGLDTGELFF
TRBJ1-1,TRBD1,many,TRBV24-1,TGTGCCACCAGGGCTGGACAGGGGGCAATGAACACTGAAGCTTTCTTT,CATRAGQGAMNTEAFF
TRBJ1-1,.,few,TRBV5-4,TGTGCCAGCAGCCTGGGGGACGGGGACACTGAAGCTTTCTTT,CASSLGDGDTEAFF
TRBJ2-2,.,few,TRBV28,TGTGCCAGCAGGCGATCGGACCCTTTCCTGTTTTTT,CASRRSDPFLFF